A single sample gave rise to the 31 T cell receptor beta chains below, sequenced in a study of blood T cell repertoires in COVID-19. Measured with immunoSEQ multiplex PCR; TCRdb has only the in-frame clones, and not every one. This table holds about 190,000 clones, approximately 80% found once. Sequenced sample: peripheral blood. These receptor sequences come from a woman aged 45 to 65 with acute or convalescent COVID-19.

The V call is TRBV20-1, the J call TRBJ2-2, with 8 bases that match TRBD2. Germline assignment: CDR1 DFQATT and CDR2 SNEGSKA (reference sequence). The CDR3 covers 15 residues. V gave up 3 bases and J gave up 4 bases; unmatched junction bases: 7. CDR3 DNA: TGCAGTGCTAGTGGCGGGGGGATGGGCACCGGGGAGCTGTTTTTT. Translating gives CSASGGGMGTGELFF.

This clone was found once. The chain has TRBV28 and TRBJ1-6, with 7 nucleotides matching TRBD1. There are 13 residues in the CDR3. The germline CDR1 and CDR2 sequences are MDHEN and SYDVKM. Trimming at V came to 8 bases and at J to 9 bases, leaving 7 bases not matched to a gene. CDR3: CASYWTGGSPLHF. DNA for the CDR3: TGTGCCAGCTACTGGACAGGAGGTTCACCCCTCCACTTT.

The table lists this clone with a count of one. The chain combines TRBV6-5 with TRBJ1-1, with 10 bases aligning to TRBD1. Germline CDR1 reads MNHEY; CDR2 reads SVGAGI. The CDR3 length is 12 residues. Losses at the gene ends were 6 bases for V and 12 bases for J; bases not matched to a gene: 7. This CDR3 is CASSRRDRGSFF. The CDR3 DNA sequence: TGTGCCAGCAGCCGCCGGGACAGGGGCTCTTTCTTT.

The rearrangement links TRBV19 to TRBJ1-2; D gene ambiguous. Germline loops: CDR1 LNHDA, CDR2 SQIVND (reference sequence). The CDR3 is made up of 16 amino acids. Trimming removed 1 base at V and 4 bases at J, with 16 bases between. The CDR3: CASSIVPADGVYGYTF. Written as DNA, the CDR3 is TGTGCCAGTAGTATAGTCCCCGCGGACGGGGTCTATGGCTACACCTTC.

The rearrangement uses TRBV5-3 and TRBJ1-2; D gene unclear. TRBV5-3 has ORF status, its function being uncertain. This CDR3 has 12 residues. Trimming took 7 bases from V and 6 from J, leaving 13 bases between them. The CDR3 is CARLFGGDGYTF. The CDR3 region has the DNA TGTGCCAGATTGTTTGGCGGGGATGGCTACACCTTC.

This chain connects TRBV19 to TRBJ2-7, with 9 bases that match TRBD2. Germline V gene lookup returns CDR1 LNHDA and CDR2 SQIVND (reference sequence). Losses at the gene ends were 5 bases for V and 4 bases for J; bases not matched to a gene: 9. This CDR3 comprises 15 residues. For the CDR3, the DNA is TGTGCCAGTAGTGTAGCGGGAGCCCCCGCTTACGAGCAGTACTTC. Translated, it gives CASSVAGAPAYEQYF.

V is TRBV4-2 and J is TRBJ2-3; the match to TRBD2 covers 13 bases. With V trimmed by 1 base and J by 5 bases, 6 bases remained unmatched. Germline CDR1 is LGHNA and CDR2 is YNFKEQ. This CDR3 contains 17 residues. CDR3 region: CASSQGLAGGGGDTQYF. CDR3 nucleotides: TGTGCCAGCAGCCAAGGACTAGCGGGGGGCGGGGGAGATACGCAGTATTTT.

The DNA for the CDR3 is TGCGCCAGCAGCCAGGGGGCTTATAATGAAAAACTGTTTTTT. Amino acids: CASSQGAYNEKLFF. This chain uses TRBV4-1 with TRBJ1-4; the D gene is possibly TRBD1 (6 bases). In germline, CDR1 is MGHRA, CDR2 YSYEKL. Trimming removed 3 bases from V and 4 bases from J, with 9 bases in between. The CDR3 runs to 14 residues.

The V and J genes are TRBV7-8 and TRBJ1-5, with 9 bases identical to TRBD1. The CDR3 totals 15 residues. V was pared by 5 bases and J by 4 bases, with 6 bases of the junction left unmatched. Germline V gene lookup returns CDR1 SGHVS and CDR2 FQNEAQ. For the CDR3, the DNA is TGTGCCAGCAGCCCGGACAGGGGCGTTAATCAGCCCCAGCATTTT. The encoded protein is CASSPDRGVNQPQHF.

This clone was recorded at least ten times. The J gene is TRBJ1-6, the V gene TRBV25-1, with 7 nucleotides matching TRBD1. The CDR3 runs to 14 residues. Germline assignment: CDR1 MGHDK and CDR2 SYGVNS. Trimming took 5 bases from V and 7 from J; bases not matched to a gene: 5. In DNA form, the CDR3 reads TGTGCCAGCAGTACAGGGGTGGTCAATTCACCCCTCCACTTT. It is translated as CASSTGVVNSPLHF.

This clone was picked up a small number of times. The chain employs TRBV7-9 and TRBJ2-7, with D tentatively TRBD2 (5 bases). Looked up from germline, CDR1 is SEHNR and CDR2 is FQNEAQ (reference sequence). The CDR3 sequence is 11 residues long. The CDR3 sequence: CGSGNAYEQYF. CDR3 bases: TGTGGATCCGGGAATGCGTACGAGCAGTACTTC.

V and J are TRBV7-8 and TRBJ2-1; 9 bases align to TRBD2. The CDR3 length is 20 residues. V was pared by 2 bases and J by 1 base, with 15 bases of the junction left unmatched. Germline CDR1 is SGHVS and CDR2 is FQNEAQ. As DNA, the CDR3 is TGTGCCAGCAGCTTACCCGCCGGGACTAGCCGATCGTCTTCCTACAATGAGCAGTTCTTC. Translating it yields CASSLPAGTSRSSSYNEQFF.

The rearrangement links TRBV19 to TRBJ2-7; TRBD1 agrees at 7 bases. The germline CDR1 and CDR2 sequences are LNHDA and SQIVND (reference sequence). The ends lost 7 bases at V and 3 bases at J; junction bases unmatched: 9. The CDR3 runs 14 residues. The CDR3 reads CASKSRDSLYEQYF. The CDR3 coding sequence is TGTGCCAGTAAGTCACGGGACAGTCTCTACGAGCAGTACTTC.

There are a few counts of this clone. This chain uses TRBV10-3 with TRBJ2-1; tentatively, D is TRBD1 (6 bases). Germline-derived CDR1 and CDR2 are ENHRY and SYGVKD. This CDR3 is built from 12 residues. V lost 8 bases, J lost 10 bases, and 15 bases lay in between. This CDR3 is CAIGETGWEQFF. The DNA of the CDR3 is TGTGCCATCGGGGAGACAGGTTGGGAGCAGTTCTTC.

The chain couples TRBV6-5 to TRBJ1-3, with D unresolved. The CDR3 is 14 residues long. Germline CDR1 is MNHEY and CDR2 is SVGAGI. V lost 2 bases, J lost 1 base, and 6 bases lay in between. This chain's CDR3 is CASSYEGSGNTIYF. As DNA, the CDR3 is TGTGCCAGCAGTTACGAGGGTTCTGGAAACACCATATATTTT.

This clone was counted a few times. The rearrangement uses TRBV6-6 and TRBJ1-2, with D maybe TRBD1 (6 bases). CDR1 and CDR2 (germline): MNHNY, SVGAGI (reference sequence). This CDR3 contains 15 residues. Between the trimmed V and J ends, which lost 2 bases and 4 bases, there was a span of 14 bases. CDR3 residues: CASSYPQGQIYGYTF. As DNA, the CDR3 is TGTGCCAGCAGTTACCCTCAGGGGCAAATCTATGGCTACACCTTC.

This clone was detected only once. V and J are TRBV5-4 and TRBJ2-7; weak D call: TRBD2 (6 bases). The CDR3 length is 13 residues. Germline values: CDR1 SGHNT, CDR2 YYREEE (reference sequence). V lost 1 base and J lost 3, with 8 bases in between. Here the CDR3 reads CASSLPSDYEQYF. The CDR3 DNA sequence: TGTGCCAGCAGCTTGCCTAGCGACTACGAGCAGTACTTC.

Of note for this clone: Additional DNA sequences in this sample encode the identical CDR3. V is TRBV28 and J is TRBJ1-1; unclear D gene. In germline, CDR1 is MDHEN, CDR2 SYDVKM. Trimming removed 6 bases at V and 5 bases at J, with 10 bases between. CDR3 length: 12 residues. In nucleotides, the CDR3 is TGTGCCAGCAGCCGACCAGGTACTGAAGCTTTCTTT. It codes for CASSRPGTEAFF.

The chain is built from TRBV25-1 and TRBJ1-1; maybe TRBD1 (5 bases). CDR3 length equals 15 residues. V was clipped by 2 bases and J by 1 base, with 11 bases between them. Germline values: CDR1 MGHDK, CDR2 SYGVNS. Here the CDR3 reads CASSEDAGTNTEAFF. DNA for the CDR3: TGTGCCAGCAGTGAAGATGCGGGGACGAACACTGAAGCTTTCTTT.

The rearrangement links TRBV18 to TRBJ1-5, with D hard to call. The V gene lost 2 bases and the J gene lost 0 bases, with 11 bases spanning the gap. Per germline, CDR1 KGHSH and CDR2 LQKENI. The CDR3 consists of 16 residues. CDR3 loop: CASSPSGLYSNQPQHF. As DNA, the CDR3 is TGTGCCAGCTCACCAAGCGGACTCTATAGCAATCAGCCCCAGCATTTT.

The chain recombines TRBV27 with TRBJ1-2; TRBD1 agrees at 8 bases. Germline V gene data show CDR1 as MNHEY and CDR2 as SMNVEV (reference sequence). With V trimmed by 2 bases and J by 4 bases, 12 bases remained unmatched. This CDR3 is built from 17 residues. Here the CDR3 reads CASSLHARGPFFYGYTF. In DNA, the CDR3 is TGTGCCAGCAGTTTACACGCCAGGGGGCCTTTTTTCTATGGCTACACCTTC.

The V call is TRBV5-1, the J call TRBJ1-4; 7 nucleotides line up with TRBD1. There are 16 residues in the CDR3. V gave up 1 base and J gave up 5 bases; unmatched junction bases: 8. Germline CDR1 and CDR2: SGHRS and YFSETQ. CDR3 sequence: CASSLMPGGYNEKLFF. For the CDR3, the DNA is TGCGCCAGCAGCTTGATGCCAGGGGGATACAATGAAAAACTGTTTTTT.

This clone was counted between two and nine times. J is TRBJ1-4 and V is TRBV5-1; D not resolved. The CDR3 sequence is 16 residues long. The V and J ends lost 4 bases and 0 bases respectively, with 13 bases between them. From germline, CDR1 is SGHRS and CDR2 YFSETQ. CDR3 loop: CASSLDSSATNEKLFF. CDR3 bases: TGCGCCAGCAGCCTTGATAGTAGTGCAACTAATGAAAAACTGTTTTTT.

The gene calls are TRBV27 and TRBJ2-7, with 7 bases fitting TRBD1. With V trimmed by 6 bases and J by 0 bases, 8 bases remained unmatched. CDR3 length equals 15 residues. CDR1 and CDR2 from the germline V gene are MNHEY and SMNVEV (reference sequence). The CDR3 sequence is CASSRNRDSSYEQYF. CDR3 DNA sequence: TGTGCCAGCAGCCGCAACCGGGACAGCTCCTACGAGCAGTACTTC.

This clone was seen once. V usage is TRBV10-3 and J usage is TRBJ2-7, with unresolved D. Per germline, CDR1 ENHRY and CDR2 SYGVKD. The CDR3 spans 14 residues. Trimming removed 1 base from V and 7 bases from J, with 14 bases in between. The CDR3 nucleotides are TGTGCCATCAGTGAGTTAGATGGGCGAGAGGAGCAGTACTTC. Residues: CAISELDGREEQYF.

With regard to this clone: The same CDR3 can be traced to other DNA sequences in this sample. CDR3 DNA: TGTGCCAGCTCACCACCGACAGGGACCGGGGAGCTGTTTTTT. Translated, it gives CASSPPTGTGELFF. The rearrangement links TRBV18 to TRBJ2-2, with 7 bases that match TRBD1. V was pared by 0 bases and J by 5 bases, with 0 bases of the junction left unmatched. Germline CDR1 is KGHSH and CDR2 is LQKENI. The CDR3 extends over 14 amino acids.

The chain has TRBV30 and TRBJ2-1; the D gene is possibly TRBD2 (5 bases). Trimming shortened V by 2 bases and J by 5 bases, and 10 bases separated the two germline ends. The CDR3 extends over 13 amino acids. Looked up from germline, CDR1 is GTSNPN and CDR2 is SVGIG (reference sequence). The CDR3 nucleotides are TGTGCCTGGAGTAGAGGGCCCAACAATGAGCAGTTCTTC. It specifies CAWSRGPNNEQFF.

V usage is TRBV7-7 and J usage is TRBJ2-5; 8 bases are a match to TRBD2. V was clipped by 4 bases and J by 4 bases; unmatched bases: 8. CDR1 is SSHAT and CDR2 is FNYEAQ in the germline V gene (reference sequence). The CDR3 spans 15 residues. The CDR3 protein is CASSWGAGGGETQYF. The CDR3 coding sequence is TGTGCCAGCAGCTGGGGTGCGGGGGGCGGAGAGACCCAGTACTTC. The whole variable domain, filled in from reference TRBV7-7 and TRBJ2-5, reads GAGVSQSPRYKVTKRGQDVTLRCDPISSHATLYWYQQALGQGPEFLTYFNYEAQPDKSGLPSDRFSAERPEGSISTLTIQRTEQRDSAMYRCASSWGAGGGETQYFGPGTRLLVL.

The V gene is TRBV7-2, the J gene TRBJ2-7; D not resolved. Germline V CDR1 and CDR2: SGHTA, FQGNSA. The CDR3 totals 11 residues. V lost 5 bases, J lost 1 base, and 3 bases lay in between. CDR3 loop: CASSPSYEQYF. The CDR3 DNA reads TGTGCCAGCAGCCCATCCTACGAGCAGTACTTC.

CDR3 coding DNA: TGTGCCAGCAGTTACTTAGGGGTCTACAATGAGCAGTTCTTC. This codes for CASSYLGVYNEQFF. The rearrangement links TRBV6-2 or TRBV6-3 to TRBJ2-1; maybe TRBD1 (5 bases). The CDR3 is 14 amino acids. Germline V gene lookup returns CDR1 MNHEY and CDR2 SVGEGT. V lost 1 base to trimming and J lost 3 bases, with 7 bases between them.

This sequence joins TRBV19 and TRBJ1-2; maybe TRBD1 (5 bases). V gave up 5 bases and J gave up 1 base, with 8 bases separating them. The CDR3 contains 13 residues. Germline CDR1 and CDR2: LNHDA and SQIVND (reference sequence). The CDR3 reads CASSSTVNYGYTF. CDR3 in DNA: TGTGCCAGTAGTTCGACAGTTAACTATGGCTACACCTTC.